The entry below describes one TCR beta chain. Antigen: not known. Vbeta (60) and Jbeta (13) primers were used in the PCR. Sequencing used immunoSEQ multiplex PCR; TCRdb keeps in-frame clones, though not all of them. The data contain 90,000 to 120,000 clones, 75% to 85% of them singletons. The data belong to a study of cytomegalovirus exposure and HLA in healthy donors. Study-level results: In presence/absence analyses, roughly uniform sequencing depth across donors was assumed. Among donors in an Asian-associated ancestry cluster, a later analysis reportedly found fewer N-insertions than the roughly 680-donor mean.

Sequencing was performed on PBMCs. The receptor was isolated from a female donor in good health and CMV-seropositive.

CDR3 in amino acids: CASSGPGLSSTDTQYF. DNA for the CDR3: TGTGCCAGCAGCGGACCGGGACTATCTAGCACAGATACGCAGTATTTT. V usage is TRBV9 and J usage is TRBJ2-3, with 7 positions matching TRBD2. CDR1 and CDR2 (germline): SGDLS, YYNGEE. This CDR3 contains 16 residues. Trimming at V came to 3 bases and at J to 0 bases, leaving 7 bases not matched to a gene. Filled out from reference TRBV9 and TRBJ2-3, the complete variable domain reads DSGVTQTPKHLITATGQRVTLRCSPRSGDLSVYWYQQSLDQGLQFLIQYYNGEERAKGNILERFSAQQFPDLHSELNLSSLELGDSALYFCASSGPGLSSTDTQYFGPGTRLTVL.